The 17 T cell receptor beta chains listed next were all sequenced from one sample in a study of memory CD4+ T cells and cytomegalovirus serostatus. Single viable CD3+CD4+CD8-CD45RO+ cells were sorted as the memory CD4+ T cells. This table comes from immunoSEQ multiplex PCR, and its TCRdb copy is limited to in-frame clones, with some not included. This table holds about 96,000 clones, 80% found once. Sample: memory CD4+ T cells from blood. Receptors originate from an adult in good health and CMV-seropositive.

DNA of the CDR3: TGCGCCAGCAGCTTGAGCGGGTTCTACGAGCAGTACTTC. Translating it yields CASSLSGFYEQYF. The chain carries TRBV5-1 and TRBJ2-7, with D possibly matching TRBD2 (6 bases). The CDR3 has 13 residues. Germline CDR1 and CDR2: SGHRS and YFSETQ. Trimming cost V 1 base and J 3 bases, with 8 bases left between them.

The V and J genes are TRBV29-1 and TRBJ2-7; D is uncertain. The CDR3 is 14 residues long. Germline CDR1 is SQVTM and CDR2 is ANQGSEA. Deletions cut 1 base from V and 0 bases from J, with 10 bases between. CDR3 protein: CSVEGGAASYEQYF. Here the CDR3 DNA reads TGCAGCGTTGAAGGGGGTGCTGCCTCCTACGAGCAGTACTTC.

The chain recombines TRBV27 with TRBJ1-1; D uncertain. CDR3 length: 13 amino acids. Germline CDR1 is MNHEY and CDR2 is SMNVEV (reference sequence). V dropped 8 bases and J dropped 5 bases, with 15 bases sitting between them. The CDR3: CASSKSGGTEAFF. CDR3 DNA: TGTGCCAGCTCTAAAAGCGGCGGAACTGAAGCTTTCTTT.

The chain couples TRBV6-1 to TRBJ1-1; 8 bases match TRBD1. The V segment lost 4 bases and the J segment 11 bases; nucleotides outside the gene matches: 6. Germline V gene sequence: CDR1 MNHNS, CDR2 SASEGT. The CDR3 has 12 amino acids. The CDR3 DNA is TGTGCCAGCAGTGGACAGGGGCGGGCGGCTTTCTTT. Translated, it gives CASSGQGRAAFF.

The sample holds a few counts of this clone. V usage is TRBV2 and J usage is TRBJ2-7, with 8 nucleotides matching TRBD1. The CDR3 length is 13 residues. The germline V gene has CDR1 SNHLY and CDR2 FYNNEI. The trim removed 8 bases at V and 3 bases at J, leaving 6 bases unmatched. CDR3: CASGTTGDYEQYF. The CDR3 DNA reads as TGTGCCAGCGGAACGACAGGGGACTACGAGCAGTACTTC. Full variable domain (rest looked up from reference TRBV2 and TRBJ2-7): EPEVTQTPSHQVTQMGQEVILRCVPISNHLYFYWYRQILGQKVEFLVSFYNNEISEKSEIFDDQFSVERPDGSNFTLKIRSTKLEDSAMYFCASGTTGDYEQYFGPGTRLTVT.

The V call is TRBV13, the J call TRBJ1-1; 10 positions agree with TRBD1. The germline gives CDR1 PRHDT, CDR2 FYEKMQ (reference sequence). The CDR3 runs 17 residues. V lost 5 bases to trimming and J lost 6 bases; unmatched junction nucleotides: 15. CDR3 bases: TGTGCCAGCAGCCATTCCGGGACAGGGGTGTTATTCGCTGAAGCTTTCTTT. Encoded protein: CASSHSGTGVLFAEAFF. The variable domain in full, with the rest retrieved from reference TRBV13 and TRBJ1-1, is AAGVIQSPRHLIKEKRETATLKCYPIPRHDTVYWYQQGPGQDPQFLISFYEKMQSDKGSIPDRFSAQQFSDYHSELNMSSLELGDSALYFCASSHSGTGVLFAEAFFGQGTRLTVV.

This chain links TRBV27 with TRBJ2-7; no clear D. The V end lost 5 bases, the J end lost 6 bases, and 8 bases lay between the germline ends. Per germline, CDR1 MNHEY and CDR2 SMNVEV (reference sequence). The CDR3 is made up of 11 amino acids. This chain's CDR3 is CASSHLAEQYF. Written as DNA, the CDR3 is TGTGCCAGCAGTCACCTGGCCGAGCAGTACTTC.

The V call is TRBV7-2, the J call TRBJ1-4, with 9 bases fitting TRBD1. Unmatched junction bases numbered 8, after V lost 5 bases and J lost 7 bases. This CDR3 comprises 15 residues. Germline loops: CDR1 SGHTA, CDR2 FQGNSA. This CDR3 is CASSPRQGGTEKLFF. The CDR3 region has the DNA TGTGCCAGCAGCCCGAGACAGGGGGGGACTGAAAAACTGTTTTTT.

This clone turned up a few times. J is TRBJ2-5 and V is TRBV7-9; D perhaps matches TRBD1 (5 bases). The germline V gene has CDR1 SEHNR and CDR2 FQNEAQ (reference sequence). There are 18 residues in the CDR3. V lost 2 bases to trimming and J lost 4 bases, with 23 bases between them. The CDR3 reads CASSLRAGMIGSGETQYF. Written as DNA, the CDR3 is TGTGCCAGCAGCTTAAGAGCAGGGATGATCGGGTCGGGAGAGACCCAGTACTTC.

The CDR3: CASRREGNTDTQYF. CDR3 DNA: TGTGCCAGCCGGCGGGAGGGTAACACAGATACGCAGTATTTT. J is TRBJ2-3 and V is TRBV6-6; 9 bases line up with TRBD2. This CDR3 has 14 amino acids. J gave up 2 bases and V 8 bases, and 5 bases lay outside the gene matches. Per germline, CDR1 MNHNY and CDR2 SVGAGI (reference sequence).

This sequence joins TRBV5-6 and TRBJ2-4; no reliable D call. From germline, CDR1 is SGHDT and CDR2 YYEEEE. The CDR3 is 13 amino acids. The V end was cut by 3 bases, the J end by 4 bases, with 8 bases between. CDR3 sequence: CASSYYGKNIQYF. CDR3 DNA sequence: TGTGCCAGCAGCTATTATGGGAAAAACATTCAGTACTTC.

The chain employs TRBV9 and TRBJ2-2, with D tentatively TRBD1 (5 bases). The CDR3 has 17 amino acids. CDR1 is SGDLS, CDR2 YYNGEE, per germline. The V end was cut by 0 bases, the J end by 4 bases, with 16 bases between. CDR3 sequence reads: CASSVDPPGQVTGELFF. CDR3 bases: TGTGCCAGCAGCGTAGATCCCCCCGGACAAGTCACCGGGGAGCTGTTTTTT.

The chain recombines TRBV7-2 with TRBJ2-7; TRBD2 agrees at 13 bases. After removal of 5 bases from V and 3 bases from J, the junction contained 4 bases not matched to a gene. The CDR3 runs to 15 residues. Germline V gene lookup returns CDR1 SGHTA and CDR2 FQGNSA. The CDR3 coding sequence is TGTGCCAGCAGCGTAGGGACTAGCGGGAACTACGAGCAGTACTTC. Encoded protein: CASSVGTSGNYEQYF.

CDR3 nucleotides: TGTGCCAGCAGCTTGGCCGGGGGCGGGTGGAACACTGAAGCTTTCTTT. This gives the protein CASSLAGGGWNTEAFF. This chain links TRBV5-5 with TRBJ1-1; D possibly corresponds to TRBD1 (6 bases). The CDR3 has 16 amino acids. Deletions cut 0 bases from V and 1 base from J, with 13 bases between. Per germline, CDR1 SGHKS and CDR2 YYEKEE (reference sequence).

The sample holds a few counts of this clone. This chain connects TRBV6-6 to TRBJ1-2; 7 bases agree with TRBD1. Germline V gene lookup returns CDR1 MNHNY and CDR2 SVGAGI (reference sequence). V trimming: 7 bases; J trimming: 10 bases; junction bases outside the gene matches: 6. The CDR3 covers 11 residues. DNA of the CDR3: TGTGCCAGCACCGAGGGGGCAGACTACACCTTC. It is translated as CASTEGADYTF.

V gene TRBV6-1 combines with J gene TRBJ1-4, with D perhaps TRBD1 (6 bases). Germline CDR1 and CDR2: MNHNS and SASEGT. The CDR3 extends over 15 amino acids. V was shortened by 2 bases and J by 5 bases, with 12 bases between the two germline ends. This chain's CDR3 is CASSEMGRGNEKLFF. The CDR3 DNA reads TGTGCCAGCAGTGAAATGGGCAGGGGAAATGAAAAACTGTTTTTT.

This clone has only one observation. J is TRBJ1-4 and V is TRBV28, with D perhaps TRBD1 (6 bases). CDR3 length: 15 amino acids. The germline V gene encodes CDR1 MDHEN and CDR2 SYDVKM. V lost 5 bases and J lost 5, with 15 bases in between. The DNA for the CDR3 is TGTGCCAGCAGTCCCCAGGGGACGGCAAATGAAAAACTGTTTTTT. It codes for CASSPQGTANEKLFF.